This TCR beta chain was sequenced for a study of CXCR3-negative and CXCR3-positive naive CD8 T cells. Across the whole study: Roughly 1.5 +/- 0.3 million TRB reads came from each library, giving about 150 million in total.

The germline V gene encodes CDR1 MNHEY and CDR2 SVGEGT. The CDR3 length is 17 residues. It was by 5' RACE with UMI labels that the TRB cDNA libraries were prepared. No DNA is given; TCRdb re-called the 5' RACE reads and lists each CDR3 protein once. This sample's table has 50,000 to 65,000 distinct CDR3 sequences. The sequencing input was naive CXCR3- CD8+ T cells from blood. Noted subset: CD45RO-CCR7+CD27+CD95- naive CD8+ T cells lacking CXCR3 (TNR3-). The TCR comes from a human donor in good health. Some clones in this sample may be carry-over from other donors' samples. The chain carries TRBV6-2 or TRBV6-3 and TRBJ2-7; TCRdb returns TRBD2, unconfirmable since there is no DNA. The CDR3 here is CASSYETGGPSSYEQYF.